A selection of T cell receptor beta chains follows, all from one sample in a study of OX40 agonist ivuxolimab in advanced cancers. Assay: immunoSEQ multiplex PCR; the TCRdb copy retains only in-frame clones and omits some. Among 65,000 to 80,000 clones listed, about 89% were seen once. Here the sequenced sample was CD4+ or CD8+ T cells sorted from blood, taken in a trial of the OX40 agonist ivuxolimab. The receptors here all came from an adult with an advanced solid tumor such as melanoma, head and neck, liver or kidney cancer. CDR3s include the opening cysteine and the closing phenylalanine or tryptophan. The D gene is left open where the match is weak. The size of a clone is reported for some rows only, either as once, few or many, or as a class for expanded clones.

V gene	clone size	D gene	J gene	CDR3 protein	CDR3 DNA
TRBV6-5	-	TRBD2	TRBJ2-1	CASSDLAGVDEQFF	TGTGCCAGCAGCGATCTAGCGGGAGTGGATGAGCAGTTCTTC
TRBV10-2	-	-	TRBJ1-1	CASTGAVNTEAFF	TGCGCCAGCACGGGGGCCGTGAACACTGAAGCTTTCTTT
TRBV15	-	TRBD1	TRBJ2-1	CATSKRLGGQGDNEQFF	TGTGCCACCAGCAAGAGGCTGGGCGGGCAGGGGGACAATGAGCAGTTCTTC
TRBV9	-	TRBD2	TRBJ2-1	CASSTLAGGPSEQFF	TGTGCCAGCAGCACCTTAGCGGGAGGGCCGAGTGAGCAGTTCTTC
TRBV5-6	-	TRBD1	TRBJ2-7	CASSGPDRAPYEQYF	TGTGCCAGCAGCGGACCCGACAGGGCTCCCTACGAGCAGTACTTC
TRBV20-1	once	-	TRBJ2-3	CSANQADTQYF	TGCAGTGCTAACCAGGCAGATACGCAGTATTTT
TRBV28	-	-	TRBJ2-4	CASSLTENIQYF	TGTGCCAGCAGTTTAACAGAAAACATTCAGTACTTC
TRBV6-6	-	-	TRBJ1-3	CASSRQAVSGNTIYF	TGTGCCAGCAGTCGCCAGGCAGTCTCTGGAAACACCATATATTTT
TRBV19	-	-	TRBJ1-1	CASSAGRHTEAFF	TGTGCCAGTAGTGCAGGGAGGCACACTGAAGCTTTCTTT
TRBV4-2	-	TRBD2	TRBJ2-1	CASSQYTSGVNEQFF	TGTGCCAGCAGCCAATATACTAGCGGGGTCAATGAGCAGTTCTTC
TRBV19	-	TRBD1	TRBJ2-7	CASSMTGMGEQYF	TGTGCCAGTAGTATGACAGGGATGGGCGAGCAGTACTTC
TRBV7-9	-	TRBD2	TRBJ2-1	CASSQREGIDEQFF	TGTGCCAGCAGCCAGCGGGAGGGCATCGATGAGCAGTTCTTC
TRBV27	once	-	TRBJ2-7	CASKRLEAYEQYF	TGTGCCAGCAAAAGACTAGAAGCCTACGAGCAGTACTTC
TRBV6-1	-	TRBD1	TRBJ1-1	CASTWDRGSLVAFF	TGTGCCAGCACATGGGACAGGGGGTCGCTAGTAGCTTTCTTT
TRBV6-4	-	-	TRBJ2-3	CASSDTHAADTQYF	TGTGCCAGCAGTGATACGCACGCCGCAGATACGCAGTATTTT